This T cell receptor beta chain was profiled in a study of T cell responses to AZD1222 COVID-19 vaccine. At the level of the study: Investigators merged groups given second doses at roughly 4 or roughly 12 weeks.

Assay used: immunoSEQ multiplex PCR; TCRdb lists only in-frame clones, some missing. The sample comprises 100,000 to 150,000 clones, approximately 88% of which are singletons, and less than 6% rests with the top ten. Findings and limits, study-wide: Nearly half of spike-specific TCRs reportedly target variant regions that are unmutated in the B.1.351 and B.1.1.7 variants. Scientists sampled the repertoires only once the peak T cell response had passed.

Concerning this clone: Its target is not known.

V was shortened by 0 bases and J by 8 bases, with 14 bases between the two germline ends. This CDR3 has 15 amino acids. Germline V gives CDR1 KGHSH, CDR2 LQKENI. The sequence derives from an adult in good health. The sequencing used peripheral blood, collected on day 0 of AZD1222 vaccination. The chain links TRBV18 to TRBJ1-3; no clear D. This CDR3 reads CASSPPVRGADTIYF. In DNA form, the CDR3 reads TGTGCCAGCTCACCACCGGTTCGAGGCGCGGACACCATATATTTT.